Listed below are T cell receptor beta chains from one sample, sequenced in a study of blood T cell repertoires in COVID-19. Sequenced by immunoSEQ multiplex PCR; TCRdb stores in-frame clones only, minus some. Found here are about 210,000 clones, more than 70% of them singletons; the top ten hold roughly 8%. The sample consisted of peripheral blood. These TCRs come from a woman between 45 and 60 years old with acute or convalescent COVID-19. The conserved cysteine and the conserved F or W are not part of the CDR3 here. D genes are given only for firm matches.

>.|TRBV30
AWRGAGVNSPLH
>.|TRBV11-2
ASSLVESEKLF
>.|TRBV29-1
SVVLGAFGTEAF
>TRBD1|TRBV11-2
ASSLDRGRGYT
>.|TRBV3-1/TRBV3-2
ASSQLRNTEAF
>TRBD2|TRBV28
ASSPPRTSGRIEQF
>.|TRBV28
ASSLSQGNSPLH
>.|TRBV29-1
SVGSGYEQY
>.|TRBV5-4
ASSSVGNPNPF
>.|TRBV28
ASSSQGNQPQH
>TRBD2|TRBV24-1
ATSEPGLAGGYEQY
>.|TRBV5-4
ASSLARNTGELF
>.|TRBV29-1
SVEGQGTEAF
>.|TRBV20-1
SSQQVYGYT
>TRBD1|TRBV18
ASSPRTGGIGELF
>.|TRBV6-5
ASSRLGEKETQY
>TRBD2|TRBV7-9
ASSRGLAAPESYEQY
>TRBD2|TRBV28
ASSKGLSAYEQY
>.|TRBV3-1/TRBV3-2
ASSQTGYEQY
>.|TRBV11-3
ASSLIGHRDEQF
>TRBD1|TRBV5-1
ASSLDDREAGNTIY
>TRBD1|TRBV18
ASSPTRRDQGGEKLF
>.|TRBV7-6
ASSSGAEQF
>TRBD2|TRBV11-2
ASSPGLAGGSYEQY
>TRBD1|TRBV5-1
ASSLTPDRRNNEQF
>.|TRBV4-1
ASSQAIGTQANRANTEAF
>.|TRBV19
ASSIRVSGANVLT
>.|TRBV9
ASSVAENRVGTEAF
>.|TRBV9
ASSVEGADTQY
>.|TRBV29-1
SVVAEFGQPQH
>TRBD2|TRBV7-7
ASSSLAGPYNEQF
>.|TRBV6-5
ASSYSFPGDGYEQY
>TRBD2|TRBV7-6
ASSLTSSGSRNEQF
>TRBD1|TRBV2
TSSPRGTVPYYQPQH
>TRBD1|TRBV7-6
ASSLGTGYEQY